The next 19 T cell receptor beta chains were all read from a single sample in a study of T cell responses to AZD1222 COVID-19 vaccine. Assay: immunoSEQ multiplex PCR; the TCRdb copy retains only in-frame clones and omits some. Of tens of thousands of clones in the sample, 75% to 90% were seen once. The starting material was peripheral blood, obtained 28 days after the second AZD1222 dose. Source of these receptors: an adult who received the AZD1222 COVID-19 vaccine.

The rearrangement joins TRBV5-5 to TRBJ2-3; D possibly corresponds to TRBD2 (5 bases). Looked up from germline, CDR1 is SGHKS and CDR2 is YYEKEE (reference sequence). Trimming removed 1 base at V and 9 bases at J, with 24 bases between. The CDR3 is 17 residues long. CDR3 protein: CASSLNKLAEGLYTQYF. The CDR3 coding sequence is TGTGCCAGCAGCTTGAATAAGTTGGCAGAGGGATTGTACACGCAGTATTTT.

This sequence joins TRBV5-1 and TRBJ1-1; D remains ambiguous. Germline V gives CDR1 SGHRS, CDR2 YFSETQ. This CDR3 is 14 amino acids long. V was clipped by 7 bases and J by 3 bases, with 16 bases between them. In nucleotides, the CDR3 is TGCGCCAGCCGCCCGGTAGGAGCGCACACTGAAGCTTTCTTT. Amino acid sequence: CASRPVGAHTEAFF.

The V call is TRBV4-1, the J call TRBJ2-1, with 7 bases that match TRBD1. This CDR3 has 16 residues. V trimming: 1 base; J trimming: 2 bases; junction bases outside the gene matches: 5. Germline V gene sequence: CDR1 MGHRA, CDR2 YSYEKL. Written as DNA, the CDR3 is TGCGCCAGCAGCCAAGGACAGGGTCCCCCCTACAATGAGCAGTTCTTC. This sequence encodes CASSQGQGPPYNEQFF.

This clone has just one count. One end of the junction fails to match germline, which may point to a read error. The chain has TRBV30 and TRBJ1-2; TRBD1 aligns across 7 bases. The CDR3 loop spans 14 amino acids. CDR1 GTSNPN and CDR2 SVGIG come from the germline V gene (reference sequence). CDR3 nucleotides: TGTGCCTGGGAACGGGGACAGCTCGGCTATCGCTACACCTTC. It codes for CAWERGQLGYRYTF.

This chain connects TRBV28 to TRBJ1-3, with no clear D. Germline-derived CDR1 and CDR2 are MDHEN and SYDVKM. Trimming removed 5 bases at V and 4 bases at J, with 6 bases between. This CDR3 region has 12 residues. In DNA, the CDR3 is TGTGCCAGCAGTCCTCAGGGAAACACCATATATTTT. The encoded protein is CASSPQGNTIYF.

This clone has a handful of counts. The CDR3 nucleotides read TGTGCCAGCAGCTTAGCCCCTTCCACTAGCGGGAGGGCCCAAGGTAACTACGAGCAGTACTTC. This sequence encodes CASSLAPSTSGRAQGNYEQYF. The rearrangement uses TRBV7-2 and TRBJ2-7, with TRBD2 matching over 13 bases. CDR3 length: 21 residues. With 0 bases clipped from V and 3 bases from J, the junction kept 17 bases outside the gene matches. Germline lookup yields CDR1 SGHTA and CDR2 FQGNSA. Filled out from reference TRBV7-2 and TRBJ2-7, the complete variable domain reads GAGVSQSPSNKVTEKGKDVELRCDPISGHTALYWYRQSLGQGLEFLIYFQGNSAPDKSGLPSDRFSAERTGGSVSTLTIQRTQQEDSAVYLCASSLAPSTSGRAQGNYEQYFGPGTRLTVT.

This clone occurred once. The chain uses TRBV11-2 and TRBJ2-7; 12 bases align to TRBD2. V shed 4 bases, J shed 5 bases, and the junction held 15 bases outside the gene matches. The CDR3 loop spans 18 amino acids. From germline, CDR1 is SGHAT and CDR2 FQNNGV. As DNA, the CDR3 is TGTGCCAGCAGCTCCCGCCGCCCAACTAGCGGGAGGACCCACGAGCAGTACTTC. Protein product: CASSSRRPTSGRTHEQYF.

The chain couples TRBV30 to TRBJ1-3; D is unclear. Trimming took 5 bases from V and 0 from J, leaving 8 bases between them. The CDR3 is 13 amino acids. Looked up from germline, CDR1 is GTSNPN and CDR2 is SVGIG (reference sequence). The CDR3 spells CAWLHLSGNTIYF. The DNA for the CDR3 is TGTGCCTGGCTACACCTCTCTGGAAACACCATATATTTT.

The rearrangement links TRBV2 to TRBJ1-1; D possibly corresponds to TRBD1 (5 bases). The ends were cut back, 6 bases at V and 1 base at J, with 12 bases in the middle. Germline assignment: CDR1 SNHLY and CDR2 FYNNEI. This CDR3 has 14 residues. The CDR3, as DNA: TGTGCCAGCAGGCGGGGCTTCGAGAACACTGAAGCTTTCTTT. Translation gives CASRRGFENTEAFF.

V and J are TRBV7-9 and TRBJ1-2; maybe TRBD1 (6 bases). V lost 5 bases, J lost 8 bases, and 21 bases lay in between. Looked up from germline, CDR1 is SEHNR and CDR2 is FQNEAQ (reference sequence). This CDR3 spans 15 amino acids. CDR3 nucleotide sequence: TGTGCCAGCAGCCCCCAGGGGAATATCGCCCCAGGCTACACCTTC. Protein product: CASSPQGNIAPGYTF.

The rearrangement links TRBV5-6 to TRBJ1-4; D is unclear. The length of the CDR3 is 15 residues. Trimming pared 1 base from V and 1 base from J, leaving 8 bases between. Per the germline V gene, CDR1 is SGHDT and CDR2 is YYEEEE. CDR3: CASSLYGITNEKLFF. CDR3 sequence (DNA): TGTGCCAGCAGCTTGTACGGGATAACTAATGAAAAACTGTTTTTT.

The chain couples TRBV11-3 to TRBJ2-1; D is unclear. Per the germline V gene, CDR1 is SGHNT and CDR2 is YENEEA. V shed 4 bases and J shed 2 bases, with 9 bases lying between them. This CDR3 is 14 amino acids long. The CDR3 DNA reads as TGTGCCAGCAGCTCTGGCGGAACCTACAATGAGCAGTTCTTC. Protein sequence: CASSSGGTYNEQFF.

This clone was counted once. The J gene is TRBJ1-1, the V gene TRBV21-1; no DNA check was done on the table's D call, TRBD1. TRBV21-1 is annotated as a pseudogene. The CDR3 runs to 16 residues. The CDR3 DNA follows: TGTGCCAGCAGCGCCTTTACAGGGCTCATGAACACTGAAGCTTTCTTT. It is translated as CASSAFTGLMNTEAFF.

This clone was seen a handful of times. In DNA, the CDR3 is TGTGCTAGTGGTTCGAACTCCCCGGGACAGGGGTCGATTGAGTGGAGCGGGGAGCTGTTTTTT. It specifies CASGSNSPGQGSIEWSGELFF. This chain connects TRBV12-5 to TRBJ2-2, with 10 bases identical to TRBD1. Germline V lookup: CDR1 LGHNT, CDR2 FRNRAP. Unmatched junction bases numbered 24, after V lost 4 bases and J lost 7 bases. CDR3 size: 21 residues.

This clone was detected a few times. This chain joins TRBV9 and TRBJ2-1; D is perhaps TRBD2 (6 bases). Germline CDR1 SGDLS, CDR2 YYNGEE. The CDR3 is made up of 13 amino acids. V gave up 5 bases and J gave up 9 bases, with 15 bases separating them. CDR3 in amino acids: CASSGSKEGEQFF. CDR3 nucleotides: TGTGCCAGCAGTGGTAGCAAGGAGGGTGAGCAGTTCTTC.

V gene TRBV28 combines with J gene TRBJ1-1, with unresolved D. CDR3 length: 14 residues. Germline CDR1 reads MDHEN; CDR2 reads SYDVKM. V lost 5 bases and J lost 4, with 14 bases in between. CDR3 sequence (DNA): TGTGCCAGCAGTCGCCCTATGGGTGGCACTGAAGCTTTCTTT. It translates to CASSRPMGGTEAFF.

The CDR3 spells CSVRPGDEQYF. Here the CDR3 DNA reads TGCAGCGTTAGGCCAGGGGACGAGCAGTACTTC. The chain carries TRBV29-1 and TRBJ2-7; D might be TRBD1 (6 bases). There are 11 residues in the CDR3. Germline-derived CDR1 and CDR2 are SQVTM and ANQGSEA. V lost 5 bases, J lost 5 bases, and 10 bases lay in between.

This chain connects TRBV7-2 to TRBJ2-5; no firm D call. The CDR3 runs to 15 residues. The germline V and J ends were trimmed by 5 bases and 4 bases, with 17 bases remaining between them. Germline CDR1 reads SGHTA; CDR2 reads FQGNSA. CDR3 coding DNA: TGTGCCAGCAGCCCGGCGCTAGGTCTTCCAGAGACCCAGTACTTC. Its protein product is CASSPALGLPETQYF.

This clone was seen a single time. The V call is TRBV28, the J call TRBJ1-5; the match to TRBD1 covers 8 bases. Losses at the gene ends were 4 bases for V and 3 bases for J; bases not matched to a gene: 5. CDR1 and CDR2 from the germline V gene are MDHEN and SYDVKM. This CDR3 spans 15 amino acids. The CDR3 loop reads CASSSGGYFNQPQHF. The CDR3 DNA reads TGTGCCAGCAGTTCAGGGGGCTACTTCAATCAGCCCCAGCATTTT.